This T cell receptor (beta chain) was obtained from a study of T-cell reconstitution after alpha-beta-depleted transplantation in children. Study-level points and caveats: By about two months after transplant, alpha-beta T cells reportedly arose from several hundred graft clones that had expanded. Newly generated T cells supplied most T-cell counts and diversity one year post-transplant.

The TCRbeta library incorporated unique molecular identifiers. Via MiXCR, TCRdb re-called the PCR reads, giving one row per CDR3 protein. The profile covers some 450,000 distinct CDR3 sequences, with 43% appearing a single time and around 29% taken by the ten largest. In the case of this clonotype: Its specificity is not known.

Looked up from germline, CDR1 is MNHEY and CDR2 is SMNVEV (reference sequence). The CDR3 loop spans 15 amino acids. Trimming at V came to 3 bases and at J to 5 bases, leaving 8 bases not matched to a gene. This receptor was taken from a girl between 2 and 10 years old with aplastic anemia, due to receive a stem cell transplant. The rearrangement uses TRBV27 and TRBJ2-5; 8 bases line up with TRBD1. Sample: PBMCs, taken before TCRalphabeta/CD19-depleted stem cell transplant. CDR3 sequence (DNA): TGTGCCAGCAGTTTTTCAGGGGGCGCGAGGGAGACCCAGTACTTC. Translated, it gives CASSFSGGARETQYF.